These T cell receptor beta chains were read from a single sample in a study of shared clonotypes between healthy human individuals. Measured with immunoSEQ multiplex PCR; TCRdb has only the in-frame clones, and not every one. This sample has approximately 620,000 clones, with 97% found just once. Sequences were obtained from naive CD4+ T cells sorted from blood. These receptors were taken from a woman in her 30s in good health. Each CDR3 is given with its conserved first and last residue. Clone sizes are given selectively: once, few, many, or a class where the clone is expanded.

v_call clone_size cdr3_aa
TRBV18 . CASHPGQGVISGNTIYF
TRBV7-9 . CASRRGFKTSGDSSYEQYF
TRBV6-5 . CASRAPTRQAFF
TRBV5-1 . CASSEGKAKNIQYF
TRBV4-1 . CASSQDMLTGPFSGANVLTF
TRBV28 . CASRTGTSGSGVF
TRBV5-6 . CASSWETVPGGELFF
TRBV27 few CASSPRSGAGYTF
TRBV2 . CASSELRTSGTRGNTQYF
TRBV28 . CASSSAASNTGELFF
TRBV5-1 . CARPYSYSGKFYEQYF
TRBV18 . CASSPTAGQSSNGYTF
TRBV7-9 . CASSPGRFGDSNQPQHF
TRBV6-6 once CASSTPGSLNNEQFF
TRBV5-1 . CASSLLTGASANEQFF
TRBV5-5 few CASSLRVGTEAFF
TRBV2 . CASSQGQNTGELFF
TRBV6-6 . CASTIDILNYGYTF
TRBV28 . CATLDRRAYQPQHF
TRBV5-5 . CASSLVGSNTGELFF
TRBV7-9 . CASSLRTGFNEQFF
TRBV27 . CASSLRLPGDGYTF
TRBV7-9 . CASSHAQGYTIYF
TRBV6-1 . CASSEEGAVTEAFF
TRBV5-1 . CASSVGGWNEQFF
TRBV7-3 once CASSPSRTDTQYF
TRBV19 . CASSQGLRETQYF
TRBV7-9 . CASSDRGTIYF
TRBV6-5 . CASSLTGYQPQHF
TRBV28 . CASSFQSSYEQYF
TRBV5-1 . CASSSTSGVYNEQFF
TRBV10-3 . CAIAMGTRIGEQFF
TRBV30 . CAWSEVTEAFF
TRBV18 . CASSPGLAGLTGANVLTF
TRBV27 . CASSTRVPVTTEAFF
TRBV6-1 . CASSEPRRAQPQHF
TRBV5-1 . CASSTTGPEKLFF
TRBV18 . CASPPAGAKYTGELFF
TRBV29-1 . CSARDRAGSPLHF
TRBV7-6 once CASSLYKNTEAFF
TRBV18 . CASSLLAGETYEQYF